This entry describes one T cell receptor (beta chain). The antigen remains undetermined. Via 5' RACE with UMI labels, TRB cDNA libraries were prepared. TCRdb reprocessed the 5' RACE reads; each CDR3 protein has one entry and no DNA is given. The sample yields approximately 90,000 distinct CDR3 sequences, of which the top ten take up approximately 0.54%. The data were obtained in a study of CXCR3-negative and CXCR3-positive naive CD8 T cells. Whole-study findings and limits: TRB CDR3 hydrophobicity was greater in CXCR3-positive naive cells than in CXCR3-negative naive cells.

The CDR3 extends over 13 amino acids. Per germline, CDR1 SGHRS and CDR2 YFSETQ. The receptor comes from a human donor in good health. Some clones in this sample may be carry-over from other donors' samples. The chain couples TRBV5-1 to TRBJ2-7; checking the TCRdb D call of TRBD2 is not possible without DNA. The sample taken for sequencing was naive CXCR3+ CD8+ T cells from blood. Indicated subset: CD45RO-CCR7+CD27+CD95- naive CD8+ T cells expressing CXCR3 (TNR3+). The CDR3 here is CASSLSGTYEQYF.